This TCR beta chain was sequenced in a study of blood T cell repertoires in COVID-19. Overall study context: Sites in the United States, Italy and Spain provided acute and convalescent COVID-19 samples.

Study processing details: Reference gene primers were amplified, and this amplification served to estimate nucleated cell counts. Clones were read by immunoSEQ multiplex PCR, and TCRdb kept only the in-frame ones, dropping some. V and J calls and clone size come straight from that table; D and trimming were deduced from the DNA. The sample lists approximately 220,000 clones; 81% were seen once. The TCR originated in a woman older than 75 with acute or convalescent COVID-19. The sequencing input was peripheral blood.

Written as DNA, the CDR3 is TGCGCCAGCAGCTTGGAACGTACTCCAATCAATGAGCAGTTCTTC. Translating it yields CASSLERTPINEQFF. V and J are TRBV5-1 and TRBJ2-1; unclear D gene. V shed 0 bases and J shed 6 bases, with 13 bases lying between them. This CDR3 comprises 15 residues. Germline values: CDR1 SGHRS, CDR2 YFSETQ.